These T cell receptor beta chains were read from a single sample in a study of shared clonotypes between healthy human individuals. Sequencing was performed with immunoSEQ multiplex PCR; in TCRdb, only in-frame clones are kept and a portion is missing. This sample has more than 2,000,000 clones, with more than 90% found just once. Material: naive CD4+ T cells sorted from blood. The source of these receptors is a young man in good health. The CDR3 runs from the conserved cysteine through the conserved F or W.

J: TRBJ2-7
length: 14
V: TRBV12-5
CDR3: CASGLGGNSYEQYF

J: TRBJ2-3
length: 12
V: TRBV2
CDR3: CASSEGDRAQYF

J: TRBJ1-2
length: 17
V: TRBV4-1
CDR3: CASSQRAAGTANYGYTF

J: TRBJ2-1
length: 17
V: TRBV6-7
CDR3: CASSYVGQESSYNEQFF

J: TRBJ1-1
length: 14
V: TRBV5-4
CDR3: CASSLDGRSTEAFF

J: TRBJ2-3
length: 13
V: TRBV6-6
CDR3: CATSSVGPDTQYF

J: TRBJ1-2
length: 13
V: TRBV29-1
CDR3: CSVEPGTYNGYTF

J: TRBJ1-5
length: 14
V: TRBV25-1
CDR3: CASSLSGGNQPQHF

J: TRBJ1-2
length: 13
V: TRBV6-1
CDR3: CASSESYNYGYTF

J: TRBJ2-1
length: 15
V: TRBV10-3
CDR3: CAISESPTGDNEQFF

J: TRBJ1-3
length: 15
V: TRBV18
CDR3: CASSPERGSGNTIYF

J: TRBJ2-3
length: 15
V: TRBV7-2
CDR3: CASSLRAASTDTQYF

J: TRBJ1-4
length: 13
V: TRBV6-5
CDR3: CASCGGTNEKLFF

J: TRBJ2-7
length: 13
V: TRBV5-4
CDR3: CASSLLGGGEQYF

J: TRBJ2-2
length: 12
V: TRBV6-4
CDR3: CASSSGTGELFF

J: TRBJ2-2
length: 15
V: TRBV5-6
CDR3: CASSLAGAGRGELFF

J: TRBJ2-1
length: 11
V: TRBV2
CDR3: CASSAAWEQFF

J: TRBJ2-7
length: 14
V: TRBV5-4
CDR3: CASSLEGPSYEQYF

J: TRBJ1-1
length: 15
V: TRBV7-9
CDR3: CASSLIGWLGTEAFF

J: TRBJ1-3
length: 16
V: TRBV12-5
CDR3: CASGLGGQFSGNTIYF

J: .
length: 15
V: TRBV5-4
CDR3: CASSLQAGTGDEQYF

J: TRBJ1-5
length: 12
V: TRBV28
CDR3: CASSFPNQPQHF

J: TRBJ2-7
length: 16
V: TRBV11-2
CDR3: CASSLDFGDFDYEQYF

J: TRBJ2-2
length: 17
V: TRBV19
CDR3: CASRLAGASKNTGELFF

J: TRBJ2-7
length: 13
V: TRBV5-4
CDR3: CASSPKDEREQYF

J: TRBJ2-5
length: 18
V: TRBV27
CDR3: CASSTRSLGLAIQETQYF

J: TRBJ2-5
length: 13
V: TRBV11-2
CDR3: CASSLVGSQTQYF

J: TRBJ1-5
length: 14
V: TRBV7-9
CDR3: CASSPLGDNQPQHF

J: TRBJ1-2
length: 13
V: TRBV5-1
CDR3: CASSSGQEGGYTF

J: TRBJ1-2
length: 15
V: TRBV7-2
CDR3: CASSLVPASFYGYTF

J: TRBJ1-2
length: 15
V: TRBV28
CDR3: CASNLSKQGAPGYTF

J: TRBJ2-3
length: 15
V: TRBV5-1
CDR3: CASSGGTPRTDTQYF

J: TRBJ1-1
length: 14
V: TRBV30
CDR3: CAWSVGGMNTEAFF

J: TRBJ2-1
length: 17
V: TRBV7-2
CDR3: CASSPKTSGRPGNEQFF

J: TRBJ2-1
length: 15
V: TRBV10-2
CDR3: CASRLAGGPSNEQFF

J: .
length: 15
V: TRBV7-9
CDR3: CASSLQGRLTYEQYF

J: TRBJ2-1
length: 13
V: TRBV7-7
CDR3: CASSLGRGDEQFF